The clone carrying this TCR beta chain has more than one count but fewer than ten. Its target is not known. This sample was included in a study of post-analysis software for immune sequencing data. Findings and caveats of the study: A significant reduction in normalized Chao1 diversity was observed in multiple sclerosis patients versus controls. The five TRBV segments detected at higher frequency in patients than in controls included TRBV5-6, TRBV5-1 and TRBV20-1.

V was pared by 8 bases and J by 2 bases, with 14 bases between. This CDR3 is built from 14 residues. Included in the TCR beta cDNA libraries were unique molecular identifiers. TCRdb re-called the PCR reads through MiXCR, storing one row per CDR3 protein. The repertoire includes a few hundred thousand distinct CDR3 sequences, 30% to 45% of them detected once, and 7.5% to 8.5% sits in the top ten. The genes are TRBV12-3 or TRBV12-4 and TRBJ2-3; D not certain. Sequencing was carried out using blood. This receptor was identified in a girl under 10 years old with multiple sclerosis. As DNA, the CDR3 is TGTGCCAGCTCTGATCCCCCAGCCACAGATACGCAGTATTTT. Its translation: CASSDPPATDTQYF.